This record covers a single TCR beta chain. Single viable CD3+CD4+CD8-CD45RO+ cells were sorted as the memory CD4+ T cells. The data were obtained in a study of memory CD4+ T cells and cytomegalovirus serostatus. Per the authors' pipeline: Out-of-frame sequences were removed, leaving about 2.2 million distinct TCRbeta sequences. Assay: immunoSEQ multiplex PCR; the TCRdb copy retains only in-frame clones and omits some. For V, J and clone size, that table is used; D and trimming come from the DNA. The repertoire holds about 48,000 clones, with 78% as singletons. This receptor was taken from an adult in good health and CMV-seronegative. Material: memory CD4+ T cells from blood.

CDR3 in DNA: TGTGCCAGCAGGTATCCCGGGACAGGGGTCTACGAGCAGTACTTC. The encoded protein is CASRYPGTGVYEQYF. The chain carries TRBV6-1 and TRBJ2-7; 10 bases agree with TRBD1. The CDR3 runs 15 residues. With 6 bases clipped from V and 3 bases from J, the junction kept 8 bases outside the gene matches. Germline lookup yields CDR1 MNHNS and CDR2 SASEGT.